The T cell receptor beta chain under discussion was sequenced for a study of PD-L1 blockade in urothelial cancer. Study-wide background: Atezolizumab was started by patients in the mid-2010s at 1,200 mg intravenously every 3 weeks. Once treatment had started, blood was analyzed at 3 weeks (second dose) and again at 6 weeks. Bladder-origin urothelial cancer in males described twenty-five of the 29 patients.

Using immunoSEQ multiplex PCR, the repertoire was profiled, and TCRdb retains in-frame clones only, with some absent. The sample gives about 88,000 clones, roughly 90% of which show up once; around 0.94% is in the top ten. The CDR3 covers 13 residues. The V segment lost 5 bases and the J segment 3 bases; nucleotides outside the gene matches: 4. Germline V gene data show CDR1 as SGHNT and CDR2 as YENEEA. Time point defined: pretreatment peripheral blood. Each patient contributed between 1 and 8 total time points of blood mononuclear cells, pretreatment and during treatment. On this clone itself: The identical CDR3 is also encoded by other nucleotide sequences in the sample.

The chain couples TRBV11-3 to TRBJ2-7, with 7 positions matching TRBD2. Source: PBMCs, taken around atezolizumab (anti-PD-L1) treatment. This sequence originates from a woman of 80 years or more with urothelial cancer. CDR3 coding DNA: TGTGCCAGCAGCCCCGGGACTATCTACGAGCAGTACTTC. It is translated as CASSPGTIYEQYF.